These T cell receptor beta chains were read from a single sample in a study of HIV-infected patients and healthy controls. TCRdb reprocessed the 5' RACE reads via MiXCR and lists one record per CDR3 protein. The sample comprises 55,000 to 70,000 distinct CDR3 sequences, 19% of which are singletons, and over 1.1% rests with the top ten. The sample comprised CD4+ T cells from blood. The receptors were gathered from a human donor in good health. CDR3s include the opening cysteine and the closing phenylalanine or tryptophan. The D gene is left open where the match is weak. The listing skips clone size in some rows; elsewhere it reads once, few, many or a size class.

TRBV29-1	TRBJ1-3	NA	NA	TGCAGCGTTGAAACGACAGACTCTGGAAACACCATATATTTT	CSVETTDSGNTIYF
TRBV6-7	TRBJ1-4	TRBD1	many	TGTGCCAAGGTCCCGACAGGGGGCTCCGAAAAACTGTTTTTT	CAKVPTGGSEKLFF
TRBV7-2	TRBJ2-2	NA	NA	TGTGCCAGCAGCTTAGGTTGGGCCGGGGAGCTGTTTTTT	CASSLGWAGELFF
TRBV27	TRBJ1-1	NA	NA	TGTGCCAGCAGGCCCACCCGAACAGTATCTTGGGATCACACTGAAGCTTTCTTT	CASRPTRTVSWDHTEAFF
TRBV12-3/TRBV12-4	TRBJ1-2	NA	NA	TGTGCCAGCAGTTTAAGTCGGACGTATGGCTACACCTTC	CASSLSRTYGYTF
TRBV10-3	TRBJ2-2	NA	NA	TGTGCCATCAGGGATAGCGCTCCAGCGAACACCGGGGAGCTGTTTTTT	CAIRDSAPANTGELFF
TRBV20-1	TRBJ1-5	NA	many	TGCAGTGCTAGAGCCAGGGGCAATCAGCCCCAGCATTTT	CSARARGNQPQHF
TRBV4-1	TRBJ2-5	NA	many	TGCGCCAGCAGCCAAGATCGGCCCCCAGGGACCCAGTACTTC	CASSQDRPPGTQYF
TRBV30	TRBJ1-5	NA	few	TGTGCCTGGAGTTTATCAGGGGTTAGAAATCAGCCCCAGCATTTT	CAWSLSGVRNQPQHF
TRBV5-6	TRBJ2-3	TRBD1	many	TGTGCCAGCAGCAAGACAGGGGAAGCAGATACGCAGTATTTT	CASSKTGEADTQYF
TRBV7-2	TRBJ1-3	NA	NA	TGTGCCAGCAGCCAAGAGGCAGGGGCTGGAAACACCATATATTTT	CASSQEAGAGNTIYF
TRBV29-1	TRBJ1-3	NA	NA	TGCAGCGTAATCCGGGACACCAACTCTGGAAACACCATATATTTT	CSVIRDTNSGNTIYF
TRBV12-3/TRBV12-4	TRBJ1-4	TRBD1	NA	TGTGCCAGCAGTTTAATGGCAGGGGGTCGAGAAAAACTGTTTTTT	CASSLMAGGREKLFF
TRBV20-1	TRBJ2-1	TRBD1	NA	TGCAGTGCGCTACAGGGGCCTTACAATGAGCAGTTCTTC	CSALQGPYNEQFF
TRBV7-2	TRBJ2-7	NA	many	TGTGCCAGCAGCAACCAGAAGGGGGGCGAGCGACACGAGCAGTACTTC	CASSNQKGGERHEQYF
TRBV18	TRBJ1-2	TRBD1	many	TGTGCCAGCTCACGTTCGACAGGGGGCGAGGATGGCTACACCTTC	CASSRSTGGEDGYTF
TRBV9	TRBJ1-3	NA	NA	TGTGCCAGCAGCCAAGACAACTCTGGAAACACCATATATTTT	CASSQDNSGNTIYF
TRBV6-6	TRBJ2-7	NA	NA	TGTGCCAGCAGTTACGAACTATCCTACGAGCAGTACTTC	CASSYELSYEQYF
TRBV7-3	TRBJ2-7	NA	few	TGTGCCAGCAGCTTAACGTGGGACTACGAGCAGTACTTC	CASSLTWDYEQYF
TRBV7-9	TRBJ1-6	NA	NA	TGTGCCAGCAGCTTACCAGGAGCTAATAACTCACCCCTCCACTTT	CASSLPGANNSPLHF
TRBV6-5	TRBJ2-7	NA	many	TGTGCCAGCAGTTACACGGGGCAGGGCGGAACCTACGAGCAGTACTTC	CASSYTGQGGTYEQYF
TRBV2	TRBJ2-1	TRBD2	NA	TGTGCCAGCAGTGATGGGCGGGGGTACAATGAGCAGTTCTTC	CASSDGRGYNEQFF
TRBV19	TRBJ2-4	NA	few	TGTGCCAGTAGTATGTACTTACTAGCCAAAAACATTCAGTACTTC	CASSMYLLAKNIQYF
TRBV4-3	TRBJ1-1	NA	NA	TGCGCCAGCAGCCTCGCGGTGGGGGGCACTGAAGCTTTCTTT	CASSLAVGGTEAFF
TRBV18	TRBJ1-1	TRBD1	NA	TGTGCCAGCTCACCACCCGTGGGACAGGGGGAAAGAGGAGGTGAAGCTTTCTTT	CASSPPVGQGERGGEAFF
TRBV18	TRBJ2-5	NA	NA	TGTGCCAGCTCACCGCGAACAGCGCAAGAGACCCAGTACTTC	CASSPRTAQETQYF
TRBV20-1	TRBJ2-3	NA	many	TGCAGTGCTAGAGGGTATAGCGGCACAGATACGCAGTATTTT	CSARGYSGTDTQYF
TRBV6-2/TRBV6-3	TRBJ1-5	NA	few	TGTGCCAGCAGTTACGAGGGGGTTTATCAGCCCCAGCATTTT	CASSYEGVYQPQHF
TRBV20-1	TRBJ2-3	NA	many	TGCGGAGCCTGGGGCGGCACAGATACGCAGTATTTT	CGAWGGTDTQYF